A single sample gave rise to the 14 T cell receptor beta chains below, sequenced in a study of T cell changes during pregnancy in multiple sclerosis. Repertoires were generated with immunoSEQ multiplex PCR, while TCRdb's copy carries only in-frame clones and drops some. This sample has over 85,000 clones, with 90% found just once. The starting material was peripheral blood, obtained in the second trimester of pregnancy. The origin of the receptors is a female donor in good health, enrolled as a control in a pregnancy study.

This chain uses TRBV5-1 with TRBJ1-2, with D possibly matching TRBD1 (5 bases). Germline loops: CDR1 SGHRS, CDR2 YFSETQ. This CDR3 contains 14 residues. Trimming removed 0 bases at V and 1 base at J, with 7 bases between. The CDR3 region is CASSLGQINYGYTF. The DNA of the CDR3 is TGCGCCAGCAGCTTGGGACAGATTAACTATGGCTACACCTTC.

The CDR3 is CASSIRGGRGGELFF. The CDR3 nucleotides read TGTGCCAGCAGCATTCGGGGGGGTAGGGGCGGGGAGCTGTTTTTT. The chain joins TRBV9 to TRBJ2-2, with TRBD2 identical over 8 bases. The V gene end was trimmed by 4 bases and the J gene end by 7 bases; junction bases not matched to a gene: 9. Germline CDR1 is SGDLS and CDR2 is YYNGEE. The length of the CDR3 is 15 residues.

The chain joins TRBV30 to TRBJ1-2, with D unresolved. V shed 1 base and J shed 6 bases, with 6 bases lying between them. The CDR3 spans 11 residues. Per germline, CDR1 GTSNPN and CDR2 SVGIG (reference sequence). The CDR3 reads CAWSAQNGYTF. The CDR3 region has the DNA TGTGCCTGGAGTGCCCAGAATGGCTACACCTTC.

The gene calls are TRBV2 and TRBJ1-2; unclear D gene. Trimming removed 2 bases from V and 8 bases from J, with 12 bases in between. The germline V gene has CDR1 SNHLY and CDR2 FYNNEI. The CDR3 totals 13 residues. CDR3: CASSERVGGGYTF. CDR3 in DNA: TGTGCCAGCAGTGAAAGAGTGGGAGGAGGCTACACCTTC.

V usage is TRBV5-6 and J usage is TRBJ1-5; 9 bases match TRBD1. The CDR3 runs 15 residues. Losses at the gene ends were 4 bases for V and 5 bases for J; bases not matched to a gene: 7. CDR1 and CDR2 from the germline V gene are SGHDT and YYEEEE. CDR3 bases: TGTGCCAGCAGCCCGGACAGGGGACGAGATCAGCCCCAGCATTTT. Protein sequence: CASSPDRGRDQPQHF.

In DNA, the CDR3 is TGTGCCAGCAGACCCATCGCAGAATCCGGGGAGCTGTTTTTT. Protein: CASRPIAESGELFF. V usage is TRBV27 and J usage is TRBJ2-2, with D unclear. The CDR3 has 14 amino acids. Trimming took off 6 bases at V and 6 bases at J, with 14 bases between the two ends. CDR1 and CDR2 from the germline V gene are MNHEY and SMNVEV (reference sequence).

The rearrangement joins TRBV14 to TRBJ1-2, with 8 bases that match TRBD1. Trimming removed 4 bases from V and 2 bases from J; junction bases left unmatched: 9. CDR3 length equals 16 residues. From germline, CDR1 is SGHDN and CDR2 FVKESK. The CDR3 DNA reads as TGTGCCAGCAGCCGAGGCGAAAACAGGGGGAACTATGGCTACACCTTC. As protein: CASSRGENRGNYGYTF.

The V gene is TRBV18, the J gene TRBJ1-1; weak D call: TRBD1 (5 bases). CDR3 length: 15 residues. CDR1 and CDR2 from the germline V gene are KGHSH and LQKENI. Trimming removed 8 bases from V and 0 bases from J, with 16 bases in between. The CDR3 is CASTQGAGMNTEAFF. The CDR3 bases are TGTGCCAGCACTCAAGGCGCAGGGATGAACACTGAAGCTTTCTTT. Supplemented by reference TRBV18 and TRBJ1-1, the full variable domain reads NAGVMQNPRHLVRRRGQEARLRCSPMKGHSHVYWYRQLPEEGLKFMVYLQKENIIDESGMPKERFSAEFPKEGPSILRIQQVVRGDSAAYFCASTQGAGMNTEAFFGQGTRLTVV.

The chain is built from TRBV10-3 and TRBJ1-4; 7 bases are a match to TRBD1. CDR1 and CDR2 from the germline V gene are ENHRY and SYGVKD. The junction had 6 bases not matched to a gene; V was cut back by 2 bases and J by 6 bases. This CDR3 has 15 residues. DNA for the CDR3: TGTGCCATCAGTGAGGATGGGACAGCAGATGAAAAACTGTTTTTT. Translation gives CAISEDGTADEKLFF.

The count of this clone is one. The rearrangement joins TRBV9 to TRBJ2-1; unclear D gene. The CDR3 length is 12 residues. The V and J ends lost 4 bases and 2 bases respectively, with 4 bases between them. CDR1 is SGDLS and CDR2 is YYNGEE in the germline V gene. The CDR3 DNA is TGTGCCAGCAGCTCCGCCTACAATGAGCAGTTCTTC. It yields the protein CASSSAYNEQFF.

This clone appeared a few times. The chain links TRBV30 to TRBJ1-2; D unresolved. CDR3 length: 12 amino acids. V was pared by 0 bases and J by 7 bases, with 9 bases between. Germline V gene data show CDR1 as GTSNPN and CDR2 as SVGIG (reference sequence). CDR3 DNA: TGTGCCTGGAGTGTTGGTGAGGCTGGCTACACCTTC. Protein sequence: CAWSVGEAGYTF.

The chain has TRBV10-3 and TRBJ2-7; TRBD2 is a possible D gene (6 bases). The ends were cut back, 8 bases at V and 1 base at J, with 12 bases in the middle. The CDR3 sequence is 13 residues long. Germline V CDR1 and CDR2: ENHRY, SYGVKD. The CDR3 bases are TGTGCCATCGGGGAGGTTGGTTCCTACGAGCAGTACTTC. It codes for CAIGEVGSYEQYF.

The chain has TRBV6-5 and TRBJ1-2; TRBD1 might be the D (6 bases). The CDR3 is 14 amino acids. V lost 0 bases and J 6 bases, leaving 11 bases between the germline ends. CDR1 and CDR2 from the germline V gene are MNHEY and SVGAGI. CDR3 sequence reads: CASSYSRGAHGYTF. Here the CDR3 DNA reads TGTGCCAGCAGTTACTCGCGGGGGGCGCATGGCTACACCTTC.

V gene TRBV18 combines with J gene TRBJ2-3; tentatively, D is TRBD2 (7 bases). Trimming removed 6 bases at V and 3 bases at J, with 16 bases between. The CDR3 length is 15 residues. Germline CDR1 KGHSH, CDR2 LQKENI. The CDR3 region is CASSPGRGRTDTQYF. As DNA, the CDR3 is TGTGCCAGCTCCCCGGGGCGGGGGCGAACAGATACGCAGTATTTT.